The entry below gives a single T cell receptor (beta chain) sequence along with its context. This clonotype came up a few times. Its target antigen remains unknown. There are no base qualities to consult, and no much larger clone falls within one base. The library was prepared using RACE. Sequencing took place on a NextSeq 500. Library preparation attached unique molecular identifiers to individual cDNA molecules for quantitative, reproducible TCR counting. For every blood RNA sample, sequencing covered both the TCR alpha and TCR beta chains. The study's own analysis went as follows. A median of roughly 98,000 TCRs per sample was observed, with a range of about 23,224 to 690,600. The Decombinator software suite was used to annotate the V, J and CDR3 of the TCR reads. To make PS versus PT1 abundance plots, every sample was subsampled to the same number of TCRs (28,000). TCRs were defined as expanded if absent before sensitization and observed at least eight times at the 2-week time point. TCRdb reprocessing: public reads trimmed at Q25 with fastp, clones called with MiXCR, in-frame beta chains kept. Each entry merges the rows of one CDR3 protein and shows their most common DNA and genes. The V and J calls come from TCRdb's annotation, not from the publication. This sample holds 180,000 or so distinct CDR3 sequences; around 22% were observed only once. 6% to 8% of the sample is held by the ten biggest clonotypes.

The data are from a study of human T cells and chemical hapten exposure (dated by TCRdb to 2020 to 2023). Notes on the research overall: For sensitization, 2% DPC in acetone was applied to a 2 cm by 2 cm area of upper inner arm skin. Throughout the study period of around 24 weeks, patients also received therapeutic DPC doses to the scalp every week. Patch testing was done on the upper back using Finn chambers containing 0.01% DPC, and results were scored after 6 days according to International Contact Dermatitis Research Group standards. Most of the patients in the cohort were female, and the cohort covered alopecia areata with under or over 50% scalp involvement, alopecia totalis and alopecia universalis. Libraries were pooled for sequencing, and variation in per-sample TCR yields was attributed mainly to small differences in library volumes within the pool. In alopecia patients, the study followed how the peripheral blood TCR repertoire changed in vivo over primary and secondary sensitization to diphenylcyclopropenone (DPC), a hapten. Blood samples were taken from patients before sensitization (week 0) and at 2, 6 and about 24 weeks after DPC sensitization. Approximately 28 alopecia patients provided blood for TCR sequencing at one to four time points (pre-sensitization, 2, 6 and 24 weeks).

V is shortened by 2 bases, J by 7 bases, and the region joining them spans 16 bases. CDR1 and CDR2 are read off the germline V gene as SGHRS and YFSETQ. Including the terminal cysteine and phenylalanine, the CDR3 comprises 15 residues. The only DNA kept is the CDR3, 45 bases in frame from the first base. Results the study describes overall, beyond this receptor: After repeated subsampling, changes were observed in the strength of the expansion versus patch-test correlation and in the threshold at which the correlation became significant. Significantly more large CDR3 similarity clusters were formed by expanded TCRs than by pre-sensitization or healthy control sets, consistent with antigen-driven responses. DPC sensitization did not change the number of TCRs with a frequency above 1 in 1000, and there was no evidence of changes in global repertoire structure. The number of PT1 expanded TCRs positively correlated with patch test score, significant at thresholds 8, 16 and 32 but not 4. Alopecia, a presumed autoimmune disease, was present in all patients, so the immune response of the patients might differ from that of healthy individuals.

The sample's time point, from its label and the paper: patch test 1, 2 weeks after DPC sensitization. The sample's treatment or condition label, decoded: therapeutic diphenylcyclopropenone sensitization with weekly scalp DPC. At every patch-test visit, the blood draw took place before the patch test was put on. Patients were eligible if aged 18 to 70, diagnosed with alopecia and judged suitable for DPC therapy, and pregnant patients were excluded. Unfractionated whole blood was collected in Tempus Blood RNA tubes, and total RNA was extracted from that blood. In this chain, TRBV5-1 is recombined with TRBJ2-1; TRBD2 could be the D gene, as 5 bases match. Sequenced here: whole blood, sampled in connection with sensitization to the hapten diphenylcyclopropenone (DPC). The receptor's source is a woman between 50 and 59 years old with alopecia areata. Some clones in this sample may be carry-over from other donors' samples. In nucleotide form, the sequence is TGCGCCAGCAGCTTTCAAGCGGACTTCGAAAATGAGCAGTTCTTC. This gives the protein CASSFQADFENEQFF.